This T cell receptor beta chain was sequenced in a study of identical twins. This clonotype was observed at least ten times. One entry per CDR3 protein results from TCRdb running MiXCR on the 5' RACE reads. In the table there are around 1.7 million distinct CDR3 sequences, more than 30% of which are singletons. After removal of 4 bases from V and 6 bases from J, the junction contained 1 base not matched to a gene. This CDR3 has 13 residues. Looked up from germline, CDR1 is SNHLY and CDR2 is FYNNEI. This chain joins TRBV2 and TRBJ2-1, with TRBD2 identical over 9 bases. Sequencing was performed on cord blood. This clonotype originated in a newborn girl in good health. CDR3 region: CASSGLAANEQFF. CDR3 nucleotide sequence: TGTGCCAGCAGTGGACTAGCGGCCAATGAGCAGTTCTTC.